This T cell receptor (beta chain) was identified in a study of beta chain features in type 1 diabetes. Expressed TCRB transcripts were sequenced because the entire RNA isolate underwent reverse transcription. Sequenced by immunoSEQ multiplex PCR; TCRdb stores in-frame clones only, minus some. Of hundreds of thousands of clones in the sample, approximately 10% were seen once. Study-wide results and caveats: Patients with Type 1 diabetes showed moderately but significantly shorter TCRB CDR3s in all four CD4+ subsets.

A remark on this clone: Its target is not known.

Trimming stripped 5 bases from V and 0 bases from J, with 11 bases between. CDR1 and CDR2 (germline): MNHEY, SMNVEV (reference sequence). The CDR3 totals 14 residues. J is TRBJ2-7 and V is TRBV27, with D perhaps TRBD2 (5 bases). This receptor was obtained from a man aged 25 to 40 with type 1 diabetes. The sequenced sample was central memory CD4+ T cells from blood. CDR3 bases: TGTGCCAGCAGTCACGGACTGATCTCCTACGAGCAGTACTTC. Translating it yields CASSHGLISYEQYF.